This TCR beta chain came from a study of shared clonotypes between healthy human individuals. Data came from immunoSEQ multiplex PCR; TCRdb stores just in-frame clones and leaves some out. The sample shows about 450,000 clones, around 79% of them seen only once. This CDR3 contains 14 residues. From germline, CDR1 is LNHNV and CDR2 YYDKDF (reference sequence). V lost 3 bases and J lost 0, with 9 bases in between. Specimen: PBMCs. This chain connects TRBV15 to TRBJ2-7; D unclear. The TCR sequence derives from a woman between 40 and 55 years old in good health. Some clones in this sample may be carry-over from other donors' samples. The CDR3 DNA is TGTGCCACCAGCAGCCCGGCGAGCTCCTACGAGCAGTACTTC. This translates into CATSSPASSYEQYF.